The 14 T cell receptor beta chains below all came from one sample that was sequenced in a study of T cell repertoires in cytomegalovirus infection. One entry per CDR3 protein results from TCRdb running MiXCR on the reads. The sample includes around 490,000 distinct CDR3 sequences, 26% of them seen just once. Sequencing input: PBMCs. These receptor sequences come from a human donor in good health (CMV status not recorded). Some clones in this sample may be carry-over from other donors' samples.

This clonotype was found a few times. The rearrangement uses TRBV14 and TRBJ1-1; D gene uncertain. The ends were cut back, 2 bases at V and 0 bases at J, with 13 bases in the middle. Per germline, CDR1 SGHDN and CDR2 FVKESK. CDR3 length equals 16 residues. This chain's CDR3 is CASSQISAALNTEAFF. The CDR3 nucleotides are TGTGCCAGCAGCCAAATATCTGCCGCGCTGAACACTGAAGCTTTCTTT.

As concerns this clonotype: Compared with germline, one end of the junction differs, possibly owing to a read error. The chain carries TRBV7-6 and TRBJ1-1; D perhaps matches TRBD1 (6 bases). From germline, CDR1 is SGHVS and CDR2 FNYEAQ. The length of the CDR3 is 16 residues. The CDR3 DNA reads as TGTGCCACCAGCTTATGGAGGACAGATAAGAACACTGAAGCTTTCTTT. Encoded protein: CATSLWRTDKNTEAFF.

This clonotype was picked up a small number of times. The rearrangement uses TRBV4-3 and TRBJ2-1; 10 nucleotides line up with TRBD2. Losses at the gene ends were 3 bases for V and 4 bases for J; bases not matched to a gene: 9. This CDR3 is 17 amino acids long. CDR1 is LGHNA and CDR2 is YSLEER in the germline V gene. CDR3 DNA: TGCGCCAGCAGCCAGGACCGGACTAGCGGTTATTACAATGAGCAGTTCTTC. It translates to CASSQDRTSGYYNEQFF.

In its sample, this clonotype was seen many times. The rearrangement uses TRBV7-8 and TRBJ2-7; 9 bases agree with TRBD2. Germline assignment: CDR1 SGHVS and CDR2 FQNEAQ. The CDR3 has 15 amino acids. V lost 5 bases and J lost 3; bases outside the gene matches: 8. CDR3 sequence: CASSQGRTSVYEQYV. CDR3 DNA sequence: TGTGCCAGCAGCCAGGGGAGGACTAGCGTCTACGAGCAGTACGTC.

This clonotype was seen only a few times. CDR3 bases: TGTGCCAGTAGCTTCCTTAGCGGGAGCTCCTACAATGAGCAGTTCTTC. It encodes CASSFLSGSSYNEQFF. The chain has TRBV19 and TRBJ2-1; 9 bases agree with TRBD2. CDR3 length: 16 residues. Trimming at V came to 6 bases and at J to 0 bases, leaving 6 bases not matched to a gene. Per germline, CDR1 LNHDA and CDR2 SQIVND (reference sequence).

A remark on this clonotype: A read error may explain this, as a much larger clone is one base away. Here the CDR3 omits its conserved ending phenylalanine or tryptophan, so a read error is the likely source. The J gene is TRBJ2-5, the V gene TRBV7-6; the match to TRBD1 covers 7 bases. The germline V gene has CDR1 SGHVS and CDR2 FNYEAQ. V shed 4 bases and J 4 bases; nucleotides not matched to a gene: 3. The CDR3 covers 13 residues. CDR3: CASSSGQRETQYL. DNA for the CDR3: TGTGCCAGCAGCTCGGGACAGCGAGAGACCCAGTACCTC.

The chain joins TRBV6-2 or TRBV6-3 to TRBJ2-7, with D unclear. The CDR3 spans 12 residues. V shed 6 bases and J shed 6 bases, with 12 bases lying between them. Germline CDR1 reads MNHEY; CDR2 reads SVGEGT. In DNA form, the CDR3 reads TGTGCCAGCAGGCCGAATCTTCGCGAGCAGTACGTC. It codes for CASRPNLREQYV.

This clonotype occurred a few times. The chain is built from TRBV12-3 or TRBV12-4 and TRBJ1-5; D perhaps matches TRBD1 (6 bases). The CDR3 has 20 amino acids. The V and J ends lost 3 bases and 0 bases respectively, with 24 bases between them. DNA of the CDR3: TGTGCCAGCAGTTTCGATCGTCGGGGGGGGCTCTTCTATAGCAATCAGCCCCAGCATTTT. Translation: CASSFDRRGGLFYSNQPQHF.

This sequence joins TRBV7-2 and TRBJ2-3; D perhaps matches TRBD2 (5 bases). The V and J ends lost 5 bases and 2 bases respectively, with 14 bases between them. There are 15 residues in the CDR3. Germline V gene sequence: CDR1 SGHTA, CDR2 FQGNSA. In DNA form, the CDR3 reads TGTGCCAGCAGCGAGGACTGGTTCCTCACAGATACGCAGTATTTT. It is translated as CASSEDWFLTDTQYF.

This clonotype was seen only a few times. The chain has TRBV20-1 and TRBJ1-1; 7 positions match TRBD1. The junction had 3 bases not matched to a gene; V was cut back by 2 bases and J by 0 bases. CDR3 length: 14 residues. CDR1 and CDR2 (germline): DFQATT, SNEGSKA (reference sequence). CDR3 region: CSARPTGMNTEAFF. The CDR3 bases are TGCAGTGCTAGACCGACAGGGATGAACACTGAAGCTTTCTTT.

The chain has TRBV24-1 and TRBJ1-1; no definite D call. The CDR3 consists of 13 residues. Trimming removed 7 bases at V and 2 bases at J, with 10 bases between. The germline CDR1 and CDR2 sequences are KGHDR and SFDVKD. CDR3 DNA: TGTGCCACCAGATCACGGGGAAACACTGAAGCTTTCTTT. This translates into CATRSRGNTEAFF.

The rearrangement joins TRBV6-2 or TRBV6-3 to TRBJ2-1; D is uncertain. V gave up 4 bases and J gave up 3 bases, with 10 bases separating them. Per germline, CDR1 MNHEY and CDR2 SVGEGT. CDR3 length: 14 amino acids. In nucleotides, the CDR3 is TGTGCCAGCAGTTCCCCTTACGGCTACAATGAGCAGTTCTTC. Its protein is CASSSPYGYNEQFF.

This clonotype has a handful of counts. The chain carries TRBV4-1 and TRBJ2-1; 9 positions agree with TRBD2. The trim removed 0 bases at V and 1 base at J, leaving 7 bases unmatched. Germline lookup yields CDR1 MGHRA and CDR2 YSYEKL. The CDR3 extends over 18 amino acids. The CDR3 region has the DNA TGCGCCAGCAGCCAAGATCGTGGCGGGAGGGGGTCCTACAATGAGCAGTTCTTC. Translating it yields CASSQDRGGRGSYNEQFF.

The chain couples TRBV27 to TRBJ2-1; possibly TRBD1 for D (5 bases). V dropped 6 bases and J dropped 5 bases, with 14 bases sitting between them. CDR1 is MNHEY, CDR2 SMNVEV, per germline (reference sequence). The CDR3 is 14 residues long. The CDR3 nucleotides read TGTGCCAGCAGCCGCCCTGGGGCTAACAATGAGCAGTTCTTC. Its translation: CASSRPGANNEQFF.